The TCR beta chain under discussion was sequenced for a study of low-dose radiotherapy and immunotherapy resistance in tumors. Overall study: With fractions of 0.5 Gy given every 2 weeks, Cohort 1 accumulated a total of 6.5 Gy.

TRAV- and TRBV-specific primers were used for first-strand cDNA, which covered alpha and beta chains. It was with a constant-region primer and a V-primer adapter that TCRs were amplified over roughly 19 PCR cycles. With in vitro transcription, the isolated mRNA was amplified. TCRdb re-derived calls from the reads in MiXCR, one entry per CDR3 protein. The sample consists of nearly 60,000 distinct CDR3 sequences, about 25% of them appearing once. Time point noted: after trial treatment. The sample's treatment: LDRT plus nivolumab, ipilimumab, low-dose cyclophosphamide and aspirin (RACIN trial). Each donor was administered nivolumab, ipilimumab, aspirin, low-dose cyclophosphamide and low-dose radiotherapy. All eligible patients presented with advanced solid tumors that contained no tumor-infiltrating lymphocytes. This clonotype was sampled from a male donor with prostate cancer. The sample in question was PBMCs, obtained after low-dose radiotherapy plus immunotherapy.

Written as DNA, the CDR3 is TGTGCCAGTACGACTAGCGGAGCCACCGGGGAGCTGTTTTTT. This encodes CASTTSGATGELFF. The J gene is TRBJ2-2, the V gene TRBV19; TRBD2 aligns across 9 bases. CDR3 length equals 14 residues. After removal of 7 bases from V and 4 bases from J, the junction contained 4 bases not matched to a gene. CDR1 LNHDA and CDR2 SQIVND come from the germline V gene (reference sequence).